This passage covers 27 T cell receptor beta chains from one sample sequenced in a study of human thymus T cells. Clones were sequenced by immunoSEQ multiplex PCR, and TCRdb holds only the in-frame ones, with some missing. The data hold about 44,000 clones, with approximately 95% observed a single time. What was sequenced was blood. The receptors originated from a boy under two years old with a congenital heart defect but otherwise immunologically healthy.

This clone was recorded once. The CDR3 sequence: CASRDRRDRGQNEQFF. The CDR3 DNA reads TGTGCCAGCAGAGACAGAAGGGACAGGGGGCAAAATGAGCAGTTCTTC. The chain employs TRBV2 and TRBJ2-1, with 12 bases fitting TRBD1. Germline lookup yields CDR1 SNHLY and CDR2 FYNNEI. Unmatched junction bases numbered 10, after V lost 6 bases and J lost 7 bases. This CDR3 has 16 residues.

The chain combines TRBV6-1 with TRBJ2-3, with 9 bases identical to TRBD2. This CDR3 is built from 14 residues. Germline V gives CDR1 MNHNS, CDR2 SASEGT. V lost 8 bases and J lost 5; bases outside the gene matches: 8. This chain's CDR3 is CASSASGVGDTQYF. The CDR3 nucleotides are TGTGCCAGCTCGGCTAGCGGGGTGGGAGATACGCAGTATTTT.

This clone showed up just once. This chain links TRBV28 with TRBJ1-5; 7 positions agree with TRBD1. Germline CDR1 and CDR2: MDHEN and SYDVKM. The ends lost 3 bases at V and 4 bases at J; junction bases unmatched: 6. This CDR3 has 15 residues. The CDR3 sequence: CASSFMRGRNQPQHF. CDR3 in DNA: TGTGCCAGCAGTTTTATGAGGGGGCGAAATCAGCCCCAGCATTTT.

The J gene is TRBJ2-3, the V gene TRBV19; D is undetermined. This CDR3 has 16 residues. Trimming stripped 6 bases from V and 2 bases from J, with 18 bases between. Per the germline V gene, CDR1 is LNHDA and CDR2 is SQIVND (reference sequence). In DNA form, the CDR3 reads TGTGCCAGTAGAGACAACTTCGGCGTCTACACAGATACGCAGTATTTT. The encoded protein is CASRDNFGVYTDTQYF.

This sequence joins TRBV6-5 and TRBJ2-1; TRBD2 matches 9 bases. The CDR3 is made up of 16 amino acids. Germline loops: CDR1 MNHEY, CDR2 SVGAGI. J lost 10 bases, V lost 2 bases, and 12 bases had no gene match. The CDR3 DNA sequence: TGTGCCAGCAGTTACACCCCAGGTAGCGGGGGTGGGGAGCAGTTCTTC. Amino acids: CASSYTPGSGGGEQFF.

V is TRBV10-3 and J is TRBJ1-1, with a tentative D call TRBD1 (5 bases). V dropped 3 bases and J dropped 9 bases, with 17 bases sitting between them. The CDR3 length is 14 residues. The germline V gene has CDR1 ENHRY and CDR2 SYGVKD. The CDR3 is CAISDRPGEDQAFF. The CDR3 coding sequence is TGTGCCATCAGTGACCGTCCGGGGGAGGATCAAGCTTTCTTT.

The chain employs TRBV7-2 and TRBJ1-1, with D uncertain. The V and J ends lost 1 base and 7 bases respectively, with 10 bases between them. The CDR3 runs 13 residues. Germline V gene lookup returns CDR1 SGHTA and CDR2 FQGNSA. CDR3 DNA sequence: TGTGCCAGCAGCTTAGGAACCTCAGGTGAAGCTTTCTTT. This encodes CASSLGTSGEAFF.

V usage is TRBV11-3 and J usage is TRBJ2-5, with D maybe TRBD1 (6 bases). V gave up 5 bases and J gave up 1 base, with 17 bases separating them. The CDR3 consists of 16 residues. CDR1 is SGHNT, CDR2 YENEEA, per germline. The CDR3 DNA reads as TGTGCCAGCAGCCAAGAAACAGGGAGCCTCCAAGAGACCCAGTACTTC. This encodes CASSQETGSLQETQYF.

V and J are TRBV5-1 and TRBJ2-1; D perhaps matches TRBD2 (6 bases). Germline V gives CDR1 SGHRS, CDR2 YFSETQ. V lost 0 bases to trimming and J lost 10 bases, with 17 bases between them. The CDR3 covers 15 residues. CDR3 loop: CASSLVSSSAGEQFF. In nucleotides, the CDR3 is TGCGCCAGCAGCTTGGTTTCTAGCTCCGCGGGGGAGCAGTTCTTC.

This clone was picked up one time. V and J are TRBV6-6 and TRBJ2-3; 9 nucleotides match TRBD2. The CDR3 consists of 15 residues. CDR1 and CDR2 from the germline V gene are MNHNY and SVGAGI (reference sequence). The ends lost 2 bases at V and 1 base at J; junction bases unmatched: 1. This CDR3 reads CASSYVAGGTDTQYF. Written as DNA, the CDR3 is TGTGCCAGCAGTTACGTAGCGGGGGGCACAGATACGCAGTATTTT.

CDR3 DNA sequence: TGTGCCAGCAGCGAGGGGTGGGGCCGGCCCCAGCATTTT. Translating it yields CASSEGWGRPQHF. This chain joins TRBV7-9 and TRBJ1-5; possible D gene TRBD1, 5 bases. The V end lost 5 bases, the J end lost 9 bases, and 14 bases lay between the germline ends. The CDR3 has 13 amino acids. Germline assignment: CDR1 SEHNR and CDR2 FQNEAQ (reference sequence).

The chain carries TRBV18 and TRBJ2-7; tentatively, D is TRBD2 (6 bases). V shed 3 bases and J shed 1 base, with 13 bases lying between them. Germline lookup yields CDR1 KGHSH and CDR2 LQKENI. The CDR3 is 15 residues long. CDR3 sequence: CASSPEAEGSYEQYF. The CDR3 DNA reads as TGTGCCAGCTCACCCGAAGCGGAGGGGTCCTACGAGCAGTACTTC.

In DNA, the CDR3 is TGTGCCAGCAGTGAAGGACATAACTATGGCTACACCTTC. It encodes CASSEGHNYGYTF. The chain employs TRBV6-1 and TRBJ1-2; D ambiguous. The germline V gene has CDR1 MNHNS and CDR2 SASEGT. This CDR3 region has 13 residues. The V end was cut by 1 base, the J end by 1 base, with 4 bases between.

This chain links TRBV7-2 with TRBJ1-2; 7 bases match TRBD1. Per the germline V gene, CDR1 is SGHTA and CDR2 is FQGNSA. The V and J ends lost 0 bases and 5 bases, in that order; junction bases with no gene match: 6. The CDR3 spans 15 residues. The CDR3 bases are TGTGCCAGCAGCTTAGCGGGCAGGGGGGGATATGGCTACACCTTC. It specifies CASSLAGRGGYGYTF.

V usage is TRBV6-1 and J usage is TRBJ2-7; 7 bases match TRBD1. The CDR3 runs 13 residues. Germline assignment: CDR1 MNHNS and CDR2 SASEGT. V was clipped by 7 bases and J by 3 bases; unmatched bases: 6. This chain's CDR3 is CASNTRQGYEQYF. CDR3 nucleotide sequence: TGTGCCAGCAACACAAGACAGGGCTACGAGCAGTACTTC.

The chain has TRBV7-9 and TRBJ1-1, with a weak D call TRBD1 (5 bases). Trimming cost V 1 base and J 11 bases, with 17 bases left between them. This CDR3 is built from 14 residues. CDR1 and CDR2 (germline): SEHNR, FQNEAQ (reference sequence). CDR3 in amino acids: CASSLGRAGDPAFF. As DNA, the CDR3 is TGTGCCAGCAGCTTAGGCAGGGCGGGAGATCCGGCTTTCTTT.

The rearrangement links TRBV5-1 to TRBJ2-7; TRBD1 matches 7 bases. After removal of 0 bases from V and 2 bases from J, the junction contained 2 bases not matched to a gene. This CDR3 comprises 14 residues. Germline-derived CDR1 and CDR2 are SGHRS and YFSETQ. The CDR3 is CASSLGDRAYEQYF. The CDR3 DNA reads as TGCGCCAGCAGCTTGGGAGACAGGGCCTACGAGCAGTACTTC.

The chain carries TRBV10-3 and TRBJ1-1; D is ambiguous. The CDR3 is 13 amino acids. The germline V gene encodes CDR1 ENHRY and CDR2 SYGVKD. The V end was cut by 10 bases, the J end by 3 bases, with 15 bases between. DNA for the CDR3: TGTGCCACTAGGACGAGGGATGACACTGAAGCTTTCTTT. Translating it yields CATRTRDDTEAFF.

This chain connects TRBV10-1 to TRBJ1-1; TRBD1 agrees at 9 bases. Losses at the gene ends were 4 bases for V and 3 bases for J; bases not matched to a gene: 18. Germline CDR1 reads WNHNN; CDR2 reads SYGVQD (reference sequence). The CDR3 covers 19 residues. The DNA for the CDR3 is TGCGCCAGCAGTGCCCCGACCGGGACAGGGAAGGCGAGGGACACTGAAGCTTTCTTT. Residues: CASSAPTGTGKARDTEAFF.

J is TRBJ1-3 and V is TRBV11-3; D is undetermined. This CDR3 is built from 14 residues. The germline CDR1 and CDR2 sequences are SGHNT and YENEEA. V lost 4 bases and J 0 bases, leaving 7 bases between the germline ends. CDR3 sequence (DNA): TGTGCCAGCAGCTCAAGTCGCTCTGGAAACACCATATATTTT. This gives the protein CASSSSRSGNTIYF.

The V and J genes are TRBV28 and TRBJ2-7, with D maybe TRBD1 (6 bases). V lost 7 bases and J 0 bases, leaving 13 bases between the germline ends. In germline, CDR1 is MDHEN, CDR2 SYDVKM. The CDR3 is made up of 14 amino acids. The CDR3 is CASKIYRDSYEQYF. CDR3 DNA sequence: TGTGCCAGCAAGATATACAGGGACTCCTACGAGCAGTACTTC.

The CDR3 spells CASSFLSWDQYF. The CDR3 coding sequence is TGTGCCAGCAGCTTTTTAAGCTGGGACCAGTACTTC. The rearrangement joins TRBV11-3 to TRBJ2-5; no reliable D call. This CDR3 is built from 12 residues. Germline V gene sequence: CDR1 SGHNT, CDR2 YENEEA. Trimming shortened V by 3 bases and J by 10 bases, and 12 bases separated the two germline ends.

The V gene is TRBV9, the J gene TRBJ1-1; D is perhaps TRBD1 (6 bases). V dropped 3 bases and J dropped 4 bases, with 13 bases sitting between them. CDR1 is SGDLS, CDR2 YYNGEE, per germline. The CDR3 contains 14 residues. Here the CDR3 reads CASSGQAGGTEAFF. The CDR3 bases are TGTGCCAGCAGCGGACAGGCGGGCGGCACTGAAGCTTTCTTT.

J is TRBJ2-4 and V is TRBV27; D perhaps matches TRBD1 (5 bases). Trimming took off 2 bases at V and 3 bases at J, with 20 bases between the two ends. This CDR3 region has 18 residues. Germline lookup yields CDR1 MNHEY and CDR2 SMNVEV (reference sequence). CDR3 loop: CASSLRGPWGRYKNIQYF. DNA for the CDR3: TGTGCCAGCAGTTTAAGGGGCCCCTGGGGCAGGTACAAAAACATTCAGTACTTC.

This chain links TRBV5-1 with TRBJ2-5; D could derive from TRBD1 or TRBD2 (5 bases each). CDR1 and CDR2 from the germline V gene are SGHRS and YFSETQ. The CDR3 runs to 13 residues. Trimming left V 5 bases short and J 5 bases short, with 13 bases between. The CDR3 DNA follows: TGCGCCAGCAGGACCCTGTGGGGGGAGACCCAGTACTTC. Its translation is CASRTLWGETQYF.

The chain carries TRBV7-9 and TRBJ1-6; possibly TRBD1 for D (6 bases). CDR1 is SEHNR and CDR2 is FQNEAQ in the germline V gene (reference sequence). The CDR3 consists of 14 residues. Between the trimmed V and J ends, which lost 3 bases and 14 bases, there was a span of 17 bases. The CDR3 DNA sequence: TGTGCCAGCAGCTTCACAGGGTCGCAATCCACCCTCCACTTT. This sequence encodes CASSFTGSQSTLHF.

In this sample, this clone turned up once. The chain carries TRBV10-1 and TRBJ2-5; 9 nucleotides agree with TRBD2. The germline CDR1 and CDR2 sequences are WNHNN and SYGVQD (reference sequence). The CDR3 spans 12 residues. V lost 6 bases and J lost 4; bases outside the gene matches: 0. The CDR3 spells CASRAGGETQYF. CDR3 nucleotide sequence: TGCGCCAGCAGAGCGGGGGGAGAGACCCAGTACTTC.